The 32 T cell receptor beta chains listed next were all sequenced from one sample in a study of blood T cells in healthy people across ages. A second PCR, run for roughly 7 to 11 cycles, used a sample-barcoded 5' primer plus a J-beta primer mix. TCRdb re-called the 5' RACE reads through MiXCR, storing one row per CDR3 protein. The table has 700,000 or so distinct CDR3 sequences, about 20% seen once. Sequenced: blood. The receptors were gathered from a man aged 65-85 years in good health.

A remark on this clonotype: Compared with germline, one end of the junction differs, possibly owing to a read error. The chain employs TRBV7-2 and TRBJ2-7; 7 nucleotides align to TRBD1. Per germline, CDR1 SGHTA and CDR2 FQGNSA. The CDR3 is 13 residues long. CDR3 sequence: CPSSMTGTYEQYF. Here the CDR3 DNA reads TGTCCCAGCAGCATGACAGGGACCTACGAGCAGTACTTC.

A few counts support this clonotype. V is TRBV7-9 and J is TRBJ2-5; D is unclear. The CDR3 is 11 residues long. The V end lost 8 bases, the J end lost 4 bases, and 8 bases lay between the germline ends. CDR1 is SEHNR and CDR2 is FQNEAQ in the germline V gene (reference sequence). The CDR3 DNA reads TGTGCCAGCGGATTGGGAGAGACCCAGTACTTC. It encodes CASGLGETQYF.

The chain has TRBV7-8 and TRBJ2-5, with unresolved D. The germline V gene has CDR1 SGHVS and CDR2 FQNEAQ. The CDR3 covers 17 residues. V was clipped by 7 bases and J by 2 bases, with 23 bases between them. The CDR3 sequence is CASIEARLPTPQETQYF. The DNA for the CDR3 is TGTGCCAGCATTGAGGCCCGCCTTCCTACCCCACAAGAGACCCAGTACTTC.

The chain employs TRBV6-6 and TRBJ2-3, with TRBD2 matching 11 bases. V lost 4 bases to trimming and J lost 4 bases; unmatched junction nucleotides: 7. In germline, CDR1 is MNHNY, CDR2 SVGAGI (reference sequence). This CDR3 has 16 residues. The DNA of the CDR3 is TGTGCCAGCAGTTCCTTTACTAGCGGGGGTGCAGATACGCAGTATTTT. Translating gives CASSSFTSGGADTQYF.

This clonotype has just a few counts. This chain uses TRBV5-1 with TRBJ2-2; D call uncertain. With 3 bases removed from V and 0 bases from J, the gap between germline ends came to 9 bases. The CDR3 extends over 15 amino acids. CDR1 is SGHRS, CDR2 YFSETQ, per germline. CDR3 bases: TGCGCCAGCAGCTCAACGGCCGCGAACACCGGGGAGCTGTTTTTT. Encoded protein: CASSSTAANTGELFF.

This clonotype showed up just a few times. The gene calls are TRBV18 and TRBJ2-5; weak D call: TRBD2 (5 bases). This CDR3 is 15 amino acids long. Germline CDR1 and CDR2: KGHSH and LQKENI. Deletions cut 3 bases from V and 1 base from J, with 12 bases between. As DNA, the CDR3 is TGTGCCAGCTCACCGACCGAGGGAGTCCAAGAGACCCAGTACTTC. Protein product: CASSPTEGVQETQYF. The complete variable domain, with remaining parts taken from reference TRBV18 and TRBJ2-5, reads NAGVMQNPRHLVRRRGQEARLRCSPMKGHSHVYWYRQLPEEGLKFMVYLQKENIIDESGMPKERFSAEFPKEGPSILRIQQVVRGDSAAYFCASSPTEGVQETQYFGPGTRLLVL.

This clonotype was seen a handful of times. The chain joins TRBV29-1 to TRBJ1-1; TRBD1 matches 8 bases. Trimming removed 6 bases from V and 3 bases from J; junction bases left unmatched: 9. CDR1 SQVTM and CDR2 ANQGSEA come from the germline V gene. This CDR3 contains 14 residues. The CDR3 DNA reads TGCAGCGTACGACAGGGGAACGTGGACACTGAAGCTTTCTTT. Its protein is CSVRQGNVDTEAFF.

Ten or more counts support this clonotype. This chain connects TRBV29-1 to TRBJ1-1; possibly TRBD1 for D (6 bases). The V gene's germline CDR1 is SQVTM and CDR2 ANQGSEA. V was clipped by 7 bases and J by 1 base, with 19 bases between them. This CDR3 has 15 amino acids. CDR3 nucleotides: TGCAGCGACAGCCCACAGGGAGTGGGGAACACTGAAGCTTTCTTT. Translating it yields CSDSPQGVGNTEAFF.

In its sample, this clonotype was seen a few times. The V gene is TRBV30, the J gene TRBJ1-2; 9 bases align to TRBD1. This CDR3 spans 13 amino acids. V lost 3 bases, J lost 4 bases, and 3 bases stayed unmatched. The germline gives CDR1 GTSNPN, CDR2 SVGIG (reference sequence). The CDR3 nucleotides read TGTGCCTGGAGGACAGGGGGGGCCTATGGCTACACCTTC. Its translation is CAWRTGGAYGYTF.

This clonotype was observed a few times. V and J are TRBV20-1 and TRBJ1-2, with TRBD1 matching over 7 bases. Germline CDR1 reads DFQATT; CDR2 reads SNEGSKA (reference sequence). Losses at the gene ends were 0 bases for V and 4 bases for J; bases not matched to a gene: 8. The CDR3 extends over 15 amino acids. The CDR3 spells CSARDLQGFGYGYTF. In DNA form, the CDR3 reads TGCAGTGCTAGAGACTTACAGGGGTTTGGCTATGGCTACACCTTC.

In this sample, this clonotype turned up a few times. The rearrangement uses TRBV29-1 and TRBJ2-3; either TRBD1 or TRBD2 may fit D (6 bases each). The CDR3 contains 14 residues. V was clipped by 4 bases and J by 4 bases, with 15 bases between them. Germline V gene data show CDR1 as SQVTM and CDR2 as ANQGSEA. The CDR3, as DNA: TGCAGCGTTGTGGTCGGGGGCCCCGCAGATACGCAGTATTTT. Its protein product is CSVVVGGPADTQYF.

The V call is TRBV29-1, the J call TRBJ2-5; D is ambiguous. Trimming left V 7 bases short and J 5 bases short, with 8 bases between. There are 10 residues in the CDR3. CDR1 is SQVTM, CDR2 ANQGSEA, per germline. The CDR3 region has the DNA TGCAGCGGCCTCATGGAGACCCAGTACTTC. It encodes CSGLMETQYF.

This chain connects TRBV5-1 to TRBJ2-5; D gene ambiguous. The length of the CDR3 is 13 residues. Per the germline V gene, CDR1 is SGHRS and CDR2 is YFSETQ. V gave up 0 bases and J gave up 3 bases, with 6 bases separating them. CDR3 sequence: CASSLEAKETQYF. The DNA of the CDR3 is TGCGCCAGCAGCTTGGAGGCTAAAGAGACCCAGTACTTC. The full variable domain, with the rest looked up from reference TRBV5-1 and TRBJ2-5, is KAGVTQTPRYLIKTRGQQVTLSCSPISGHRSVSWYQQTPGQGLQFLFEYFSETQRNKGNFPGRFSGRQFSNSRSEMNVSTLELGDSALYLCASSLEAKETQYFGPGTRLLVL.

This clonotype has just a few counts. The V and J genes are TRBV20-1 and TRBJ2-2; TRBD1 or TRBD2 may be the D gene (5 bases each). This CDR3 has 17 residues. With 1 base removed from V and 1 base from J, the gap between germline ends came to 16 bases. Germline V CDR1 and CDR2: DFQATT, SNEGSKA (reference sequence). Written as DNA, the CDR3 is TGCAGTGCTAGAGGACATCTGGGACGGATGAACACCGGGGAGCTGTTTTTT. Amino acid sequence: CSARGHLGRMNTGELFF.

The CDR3 sequence is CSVEQGGEKLFF. The CDR3 DNA reads TGCAGCGTTGAACAGGGTGGTGAAAAACTGTTTTTT. The rearrangement uses TRBV29-1 and TRBJ1-4; maybe TRBD1 (5 bases). The germline V gene encodes CDR1 SQVTM and CDR2 ANQGSEA. V lost 2 bases and J lost 7, with 8 bases in between. The CDR3 totals 12 residues.

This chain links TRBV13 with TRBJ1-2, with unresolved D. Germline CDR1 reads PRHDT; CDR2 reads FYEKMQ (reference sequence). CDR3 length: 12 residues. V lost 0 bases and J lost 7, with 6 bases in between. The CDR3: CASSLGYIGYTF. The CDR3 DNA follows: TGTGCCAGCAGCTTAGGTTACATTGGCTACACCTTC.

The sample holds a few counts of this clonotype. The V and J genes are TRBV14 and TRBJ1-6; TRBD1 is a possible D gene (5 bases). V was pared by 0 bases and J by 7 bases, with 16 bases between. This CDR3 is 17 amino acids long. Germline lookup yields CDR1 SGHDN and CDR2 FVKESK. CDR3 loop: CASSQDGGSRRNSPLHF. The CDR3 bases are TGTGCCAGCAGCCAAGATGGGGGATCCCGTAGGAATTCACCCCTCCACTTT.

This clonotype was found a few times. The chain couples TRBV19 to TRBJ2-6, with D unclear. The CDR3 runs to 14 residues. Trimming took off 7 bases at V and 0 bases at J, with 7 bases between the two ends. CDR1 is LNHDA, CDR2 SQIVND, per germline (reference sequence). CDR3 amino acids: CASKPTSGANVLTF. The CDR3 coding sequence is TGTGCCAGTAAACCCACCTCTGGGGCCAACGTCCTGACTTTC.

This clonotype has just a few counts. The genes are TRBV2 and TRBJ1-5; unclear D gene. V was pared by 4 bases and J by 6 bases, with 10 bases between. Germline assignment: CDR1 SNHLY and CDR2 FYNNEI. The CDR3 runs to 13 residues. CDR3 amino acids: CASSARGFQPQHF. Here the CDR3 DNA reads TGTGCCAGCAGTGCCCGGGGATTTCAGCCCCAGCATTTT. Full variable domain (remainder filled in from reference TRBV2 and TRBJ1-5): EPEVTQTPSHQVTQMGQEVILRCVPISNHLYFYWYRQILGQKVEFLVSFYNNEISEKSEIFDDQFSVERPDGSNFTLKIRSTKLEDSAMYFCASSARGFQPQHFGDGTRLSIL.

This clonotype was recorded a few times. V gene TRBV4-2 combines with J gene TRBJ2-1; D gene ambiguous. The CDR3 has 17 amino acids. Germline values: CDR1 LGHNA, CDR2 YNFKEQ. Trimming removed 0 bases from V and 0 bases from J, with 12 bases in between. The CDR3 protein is CASSQEGHLSSYNEQFF. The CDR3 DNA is TGTGCCAGCAGCCAAGAAGGCCATCTGAGCTCCTACAATGAGCAGTTCTTC.

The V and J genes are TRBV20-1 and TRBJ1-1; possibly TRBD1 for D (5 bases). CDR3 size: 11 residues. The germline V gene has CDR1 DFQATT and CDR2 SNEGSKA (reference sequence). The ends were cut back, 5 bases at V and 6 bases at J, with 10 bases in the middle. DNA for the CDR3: TGCAGTGCTCGGGACGGCCCTGAAGCTTTCTTT. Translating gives CSARDGPEAFF.

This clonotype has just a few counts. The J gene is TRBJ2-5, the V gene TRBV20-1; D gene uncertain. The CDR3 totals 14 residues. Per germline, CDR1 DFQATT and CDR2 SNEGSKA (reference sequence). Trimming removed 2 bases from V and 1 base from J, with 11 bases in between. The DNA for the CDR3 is TGCAGTGCTAGAAAAACCGGGTCCCAAGAGACCCAGTACTTC. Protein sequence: CSARKTGSQETQYF.

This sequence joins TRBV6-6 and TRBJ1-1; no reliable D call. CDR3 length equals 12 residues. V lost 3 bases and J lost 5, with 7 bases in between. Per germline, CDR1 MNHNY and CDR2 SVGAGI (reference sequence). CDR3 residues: CASSYRRTEAFF. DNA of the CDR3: TGTGCCAGCAGTTATAGGAGGACTGAAGCTTTCTTT.

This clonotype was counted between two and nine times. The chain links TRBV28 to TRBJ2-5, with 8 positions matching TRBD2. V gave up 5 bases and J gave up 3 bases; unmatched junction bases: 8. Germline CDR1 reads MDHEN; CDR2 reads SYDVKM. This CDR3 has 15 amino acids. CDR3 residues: CASSLGGLGEETQYF. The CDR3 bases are TGTGCCAGCAGTCTCGGGGGACTAGGAGAAGAGACCCAGTACTTC.

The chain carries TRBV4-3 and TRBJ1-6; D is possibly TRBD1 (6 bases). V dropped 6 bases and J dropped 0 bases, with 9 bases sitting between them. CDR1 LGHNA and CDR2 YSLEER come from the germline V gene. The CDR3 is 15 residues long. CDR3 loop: CASRMDSSYNSPLHF. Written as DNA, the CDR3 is TGCGCCAGCAGGATGGACAGCTCCTATAATTCACCCCTCCACTTT.

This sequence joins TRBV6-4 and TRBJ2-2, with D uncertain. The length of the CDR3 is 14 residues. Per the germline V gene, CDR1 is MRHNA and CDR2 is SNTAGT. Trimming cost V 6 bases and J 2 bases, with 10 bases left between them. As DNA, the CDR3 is TGTGCCAGCAGCCGACACCTTAACACCGGGGAGCTGTTTTTT. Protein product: CASSRHLNTGELFF.

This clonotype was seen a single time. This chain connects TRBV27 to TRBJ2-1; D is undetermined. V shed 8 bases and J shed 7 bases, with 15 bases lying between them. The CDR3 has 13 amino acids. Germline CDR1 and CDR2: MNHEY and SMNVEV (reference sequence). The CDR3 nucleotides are TGTGCCAGCGCCAAGCTCGGCGAAAATGAGCAGTTCTTC. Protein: CASAKLGENEQFF.

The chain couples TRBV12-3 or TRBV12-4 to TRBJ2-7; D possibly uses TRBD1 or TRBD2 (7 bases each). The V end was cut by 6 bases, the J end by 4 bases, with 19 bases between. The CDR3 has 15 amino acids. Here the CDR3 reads CASSSGGRGAYEQYF. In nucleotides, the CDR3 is TGTGCCAGCAGCTCAGGGGGTCGGGGGGCTTACGAGCAGTACTTC.

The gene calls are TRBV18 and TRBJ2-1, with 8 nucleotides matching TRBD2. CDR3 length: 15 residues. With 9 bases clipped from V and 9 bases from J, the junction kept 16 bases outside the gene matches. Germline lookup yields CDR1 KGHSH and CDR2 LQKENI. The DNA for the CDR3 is TGTGCCAGGTTTGCGGACAGCGGGAGTTCATGTGAGCAGTTCTTC. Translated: CARFADSGSSCEQFF.

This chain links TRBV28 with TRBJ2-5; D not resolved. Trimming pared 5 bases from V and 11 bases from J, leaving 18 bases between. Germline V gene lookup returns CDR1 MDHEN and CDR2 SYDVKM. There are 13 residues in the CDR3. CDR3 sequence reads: CASSPPLTWSQYF. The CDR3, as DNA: TGTGCCAGCAGTCCCCCCCTTACCTGGTCGCAGTACTTC.

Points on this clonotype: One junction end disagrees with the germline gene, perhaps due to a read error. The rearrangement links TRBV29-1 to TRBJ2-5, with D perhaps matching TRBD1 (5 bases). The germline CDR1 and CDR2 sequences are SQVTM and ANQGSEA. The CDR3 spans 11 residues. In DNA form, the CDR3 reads TGCAGCGTCCCTAGACAGAACCTAAGGGATTTC. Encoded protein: CSVPRQNLRDF.

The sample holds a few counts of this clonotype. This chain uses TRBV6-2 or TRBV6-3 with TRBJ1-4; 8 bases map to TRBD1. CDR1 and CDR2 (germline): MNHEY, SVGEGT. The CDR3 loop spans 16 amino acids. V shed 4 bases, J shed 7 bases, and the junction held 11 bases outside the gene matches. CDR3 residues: CASSFPAGTGIEKLFF. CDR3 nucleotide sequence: TGTGCCAGCAGTTTCCCCGCAGGGACAGGAATTGAAAAACTGTTTTTT.